Described below is a single TCR beta chain sequence and its context. The antigen is not known. This sample was taken from a study of shared clonotypes between healthy human individuals. Findings of the study overall: In having few donors, the study represented limited genetic and exposure-history diversity.

Splitting the CD4+ cells yielded a CD45RA+ naive subset and a CD45RA-negative memory subset. Method: immunoSEQ multiplex PCR; TCRdb's copy keeps in-frame clones and lacks some. The data contain 2 million to 2.5 million clones, approximately 96% of them singletons. Trimming cost V 3 bases and J 4 bases, with 7 bases left between them. The CDR3 runs 14 residues. CDR1 and CDR2 from the germline V gene are SNHLY and FYNNEI. This chain joins TRBV2 and TRBJ1-6, with D unclear. The receptor was derived from a man between 18 and 35 years old in good health. Sequencing input: naive CD4+ T cells sorted from blood. The subset here: CD45RA+ positively selected. The CDR3 DNA follows: TGTGCCAGCAGTGAGGGCGGATATAATTCACCCCTCCACTTT. It codes for CASSEGGYNSPLHF.